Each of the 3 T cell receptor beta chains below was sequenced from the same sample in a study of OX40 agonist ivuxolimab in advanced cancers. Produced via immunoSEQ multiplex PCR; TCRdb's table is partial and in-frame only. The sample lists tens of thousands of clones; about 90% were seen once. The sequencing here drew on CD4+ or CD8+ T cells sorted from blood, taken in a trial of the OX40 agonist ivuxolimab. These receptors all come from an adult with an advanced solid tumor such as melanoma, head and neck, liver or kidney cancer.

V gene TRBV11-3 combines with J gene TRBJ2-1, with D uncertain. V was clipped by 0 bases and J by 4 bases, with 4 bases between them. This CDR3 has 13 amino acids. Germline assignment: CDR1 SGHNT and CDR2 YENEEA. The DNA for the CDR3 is TGTGCCAGCAGCTTAGAACATTACAATGAGCAGTTCTTC. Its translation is CASSLEHYNEQFF.

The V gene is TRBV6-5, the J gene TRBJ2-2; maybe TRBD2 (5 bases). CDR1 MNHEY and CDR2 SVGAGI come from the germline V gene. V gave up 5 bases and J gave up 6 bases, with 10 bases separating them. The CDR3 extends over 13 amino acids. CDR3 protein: CASSHEGSGELFF. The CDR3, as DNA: TGTGCCAGCAGTCATGAGGGATCCGGGGAGCTGTTTTTT.

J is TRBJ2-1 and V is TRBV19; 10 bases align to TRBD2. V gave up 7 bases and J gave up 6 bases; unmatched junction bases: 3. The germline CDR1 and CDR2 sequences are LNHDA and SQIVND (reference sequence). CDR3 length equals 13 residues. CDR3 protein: CASTLAGANEQFF. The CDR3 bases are TGTGCCAGTACCCTAGCGGGAGCCAATGAGCAGTTCTTC.